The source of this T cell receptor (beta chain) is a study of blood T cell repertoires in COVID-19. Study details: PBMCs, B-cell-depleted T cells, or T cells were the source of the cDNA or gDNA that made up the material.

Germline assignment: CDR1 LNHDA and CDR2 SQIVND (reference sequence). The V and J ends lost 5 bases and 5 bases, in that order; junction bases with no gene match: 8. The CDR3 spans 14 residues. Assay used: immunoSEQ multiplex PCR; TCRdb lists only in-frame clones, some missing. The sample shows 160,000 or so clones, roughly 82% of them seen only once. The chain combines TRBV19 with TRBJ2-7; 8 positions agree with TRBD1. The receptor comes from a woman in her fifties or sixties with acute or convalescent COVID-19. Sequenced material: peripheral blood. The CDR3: CASSLGTGTHEQYF. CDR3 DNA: TGTGCCAGTAGTCTGGGGACAGGTACTCACGAGCAGTACTTC.